Listed below are T cell receptor beta chains from one sample, sequenced in a study of Ad26.COV2.S vaccination and SARS-CoV-2 variants. The method was immunoSEQ multiplex PCR; TCRdb's version includes in-frame clones alone and lacks a portion of them. This sample has about 350,000 clones, with 86% found just once. The material was peripheral blood, obtained in a trial of Ad26.COV2.S vaccine versus placebo. The source is a person between 18 and 65 years old who received the Ad26.COV2.S COVID-19 vaccine or a placebo. The CDR3 runs from the conserved cysteine through the conserved F or W. Fields, in order: J gene, D gene, clone size, V gene, CDR3 protein, CDR3 DNA. A D gene is named only where the DNA matches it firmly. Size is omitted from some rows. Given values are once, few, many or a class for expanded clones.

j_call: TRBJ2-1
d_call: TRBD2
clone_size: .
v_call: TRBV4-3
cdr3_aa: CASSQAGRWRGGQNEQFF
cdr3_nt: TGCGCCAGCAGCCAAGCAGGTCGGTGGCGGGGGGGCCAGAATGAGCAGTTCTTC

j_call: TRBJ1-5
d_call: .
clone_size: .
v_call: TRBV4-1
cdr3_aa: CASSQQWGSNQPQHF
cdr3_nt: TGCGCCAGCAGCCAACAGTGGGGTAGCAATCAGCCTCAGCATTTT

j_call: TRBJ2-3
d_call: .
clone_size: .
v_call: TRBV19
cdr3_aa: CASSIGVGYTDTQYF
cdr3_nt: TGTGCCAGTAGTATTGGGGTAGGATACACAGATACGCAGTATTTT

j_call: TRBJ2-2
d_call: TRBD2
clone_size: .
v_call: TRBV19
cdr3_aa: CASSILAGVTGELFF
cdr3_nt: TGTGCCAGTAGTATCCTAGCGGGAGTCACCGGGGAGCTGTTTTTT

j_call: TRBJ2-2
d_call: .
clone_size: .
v_call: TRBV5-4
cdr3_aa: CASSLNLGGRHTGELFF
cdr3_nt: TGTGCCAGCAGCTTGAACTTGGGTGGGCGACACACCGGGGAGCTGTTTTTT

j_call: TRBJ2-7
d_call: TRBD1
clone_size: .
v_call: TRBV6-2/TRBV6-3
cdr3_aa: CASSYRQGMGEQYF
cdr3_nt: TGTGCCAGCAGTTACAGACAGGGGATGGGCGAGCAGTACTTC

j_call: TRBJ2-5
d_call: TRBD1
clone_size: .
v_call: TRBV28
cdr3_aa: CASSPRGSQETQYF
cdr3_nt: TGTGCCAGCAGTCCCAGGGGGTCCCAAGAGACCCAGTACTTC

j_call: TRBJ2-7
d_call: .
clone_size: .
v_call: TRBV19
cdr3_aa: CASSRGREQYF
cdr3_nt: TGTGCCAGTAGTAGAGGGAGGGAGCAGTACTTC

j_call: TRBJ2-7
d_call: .
clone_size: .
v_call: TRBV12-1
cdr3_aa: CASSFRRGLGYEQYF
cdr3_nt: TGTGCCAGCAGCTTTCGCAGGGGTTTGGGTTACGAGCAGTACTTC

j_call: TRBJ2-1
d_call: .
clone_size: .
v_call: TRBV10-1
cdr3_aa: CASSDPLTGHNEQFF
cdr3_nt: TGCGCCAGCAGTGACCCTCTGACAGGTCACAATGAGCAGTTCTTC

j_call: TRBJ1-2
d_call: .
clone_size: .
v_call: TRBV15
cdr3_aa: CATSRGVGGYYGYTF
cdr3_nt: TGTGCCACCAGCAGAGGAGTCGGGGGATACTATGGCTACACCTTC

j_call: TRBJ2-7
d_call: .
clone_size: .
v_call: TRBV7-2
cdr3_aa: CASSLEGGFSYEQYF
cdr3_nt: TGTGCCAGCAGCTTAGAGGGGGGGTTCTCCTACGAGCAGTACTTC

j_call: TRBJ2-7
d_call: .
clone_size: .
v_call: TRBV2
cdr3_aa: CASRGGLGYEQYF
cdr3_nt: TGTGCCAGCAGGGGGGGCCTAGGCTACGAGCAGTACTTC

j_call: TRBJ2-3
d_call: .
clone_size: .
v_call: TRBV10-2
cdr3_aa: CASSDRASASTDTQYF
cdr3_nt: TGCGCCAGCAGTGATAGGGCTAGCGCTAGCACAGATACGCAGTATTTT

j_call: TRBJ2-7
d_call: .
clone_size: .
v_call: TRBV6-2/TRBV6-3
cdr3_aa: CASSYGPQSGSYEQYF
cdr3_nt: TGTGCCAGCAGTTACGGTCCGCAGTCTGGGTCCTACGAGCAGTACTTC

j_call: TRBJ1-1
d_call: .
clone_size: .
v_call: TRBV28
cdr3_aa: CASSLSDSYTEAFF
cdr3_nt: TGTGCCAGCAGTTTATCTGATTCCTACACTGAAGCTTTCTTT

j_call: TRBJ1-2
d_call: TRBD1
clone_size: .
v_call: TRBV5-4
cdr3_aa: CASSLALITGGLDYGYTF
cdr3_nt: TGTGCCAGCAGCTTGGCCCTCATTACAGGGGGGCTTGACTATGGCTACACCTTC

j_call: TRBJ2-7
d_call: TRBD1
clone_size: .
v_call: TRBV2
cdr3_aa: CASRPITGVIPYEQYF
cdr3_nt: TGTGCCAGCAGACCCATTACAGGGGTCATCCCTTACGAGCAGTACTTC

j_call: TRBJ1-3
d_call: .
clone_size: .
v_call: TRBV5-1
cdr3_aa: CASSPWSGGERAIYF
cdr3_nt: TGCGCCAGCAGCCCATGGTCTGGGGGCGAAAGGGCCATATATTTT

j_call: TRBJ1-1
d_call: .
clone_size: .
v_call: TRBV28
cdr3_aa: CASSEPRNTEAFF
cdr3_nt: TGTGCCAGCTCAGAGCCCCGAAACACTGAAGCTTTCTTT

j_call: TRBJ2-7
d_call: TRBD2
clone_size: .
v_call: TRBV5-1
cdr3_aa: CASQTSGGSYEQYF
cdr3_nt: TGCGCCAGTCAAACAAGCGGGGGATCCTACGAGCAGTACTTC

j_call: TRBJ2-1
d_call: TRBD1
clone_size: once
v_call: TRBV11-2
cdr3_aa: CASSGGQGVSYNEQFF
cdr3_nt: TGTGCCAGCAGCGGGGGACAGGGAGTCTCCTACAATGAGCAGTTCTTC

j_call: TRBJ1-1
d_call: .
clone_size: few
v_call: TRBV7-9
cdr3_aa: CASSLGVTEAFF
cdr3_nt: TGTGCCAGCAGCTTGGGCGTCACTGAAGCTTTCTTT

j_call: TRBJ2-1
d_call: TRBD1
clone_size: .
v_call: TRBV28
cdr3_aa: CASSLDPRTGGDYNEQFF
cdr3_nt: TGTGCCAGCAGTTTAGACCCCCGGACAGGGGGCGATTACAATGAGCAGTTCTTC

j_call: TRBJ1-2
d_call: TRBD1
clone_size: .
v_call: TRBV12-3/TRBV12-4
cdr3_aa: CASSQGANYGYTF
cdr3_nt: TGTGCCAGCAGCCAGGGGGCTAACTATGGCTACACCTTC

j_call: TRBJ1-2
d_call: .
clone_size: .
v_call: TRBV28
cdr3_aa: CASRQGGKGYTF
cdr3_nt: TGTGCCAGCAGGCAGGGAGGAAAGGGCTACACCTTC

j_call: TRBJ2-3
d_call: .
clone_size: .
v_call: TRBV19
cdr3_aa: CASSIAPLAGVGDTQYF
cdr3_nt: TGTGCCAGTAGTATTGCCCCCTTGGCCGGGGTAGGAGATACGCAGTATTTT

j_call: TRBJ2-1
d_call: .
clone_size: .
v_call: TRBV4-1
cdr3_aa: CASSQGSWFSPSSYNEQFF
cdr3_nt: TGCGCCAGCAGCCAAGGCTCGTGGTTTTCTCCAAGCTCCTACAATGAGCAGTTCTTC

j_call: TRBJ2-7
d_call: .
clone_size: .
v_call: TRBV6-5
cdr3_aa: CASRPLTGTSYEQYF
cdr3_nt: TGTGCCAGCAGACCTCTTACCGGGACCTCCTACGAGCAGTACTTC

j_call: TRBJ1-1
d_call: .
clone_size: .
v_call: TRBV11-3
cdr3_aa: CASSLSDQPNAEAFF
cdr3_nt: TGTGCCAGCAGCTTATCGGACCAACCCAACGCTGAAGCTTTCTTT

j_call: TRBJ2-7
d_call: .
clone_size: .
v_call: TRBV3-1/TRBV3-2
cdr3_aa: CASSQDTRSPVEQYF
cdr3_nt: TGTGCCAGCAGCCAAGATACTAGAAGCCCCGTCGAGCAGTACTTC

j_call: TRBJ2-3
d_call: TRBD2
clone_size: .
v_call: TRBV4-2
cdr3_aa: CASSQESSGRASTDTQYF
cdr3_nt: TGTGCCAGCAGCCAAGAATCGAGCGGGAGGGCTAGCACAGATACGCAGTATTTT

j_call: TRBJ2-7
d_call: .
clone_size: .
v_call: TRBV3-1/TRBV3-2
cdr3_aa: CASSLTGSDYEQYF
cdr3_nt: TGTGCCAGCAGCCTTACTGGGTCTGACTACGAGCAGTACTTC

j_call: TRBJ1-6
d_call: .
clone_size: .
v_call: TRBV5-6
cdr3_aa: CASSLVQTNSPLHF
cdr3_nt: TGTGCCAGCAGCTTGGTGCAGACAAATTCACCCCTCCACTTT

j_call: TRBJ2-7
d_call: TRBD1
clone_size: .
v_call: TRBV7-6
cdr3_aa: CASSLAPQGAGSPHEQYF
cdr3_nt: TGTGCCAGCAGCTTAGCCCCACAGGGGGCCGGCTCACCCCACGAGCAGTACTTC

j_call: TRBJ2-7
d_call: .
clone_size: .
v_call: TRBV27
cdr3_aa: CASAGYSTPSQYF
cdr3_nt: TGTGCCAGCGCAGGCTACAGTACCCCCTCCCAGTACTTC

j_call: TRBJ1-2
d_call: .
clone_size: .
v_call: TRBV20-1
cdr3_aa: CSASGDASNYGYTF
cdr3_nt: TGCAGTGCTAGTGGCGACGCGTCTAACTATGGCTACACCTTC

j_call: TRBJ2-1
d_call: .
clone_size: .
v_call: TRBV6-2/TRBV6-3
cdr3_aa: CASSYGGASYNEQFF
cdr3_nt: TGTGCCAGCAGTTACGGCGGGGCCTCCTACAATGAGCAGTTCTTC

j_call: TRBJ1-2
d_call: .
clone_size: .
v_call: TRBV10-3
cdr3_aa: CAISPGGDGYGYTF
cdr3_nt: TGTGCCATCAGCCCCGGGGGGGATGGCTATGGCTACACCTTC

j_call: TRBJ1-1
d_call: .
clone_size: .
v_call: TRBV4-1
cdr3_aa: CASSQAEAGGGFF
cdr3_nt: TGCGCCAGCAGCCAAGCGGAGGCTGGGGGGGGTTTCTTT

j_call: TRBJ2-7
d_call: .
clone_size: .
v_call: TRBV6-5
cdr3_aa: CASSYGDEQYF
cdr3_nt: TGTGCCAGCAGTTATGGAGACGAGCAGTACTTC